The 22 T cell receptor beta chains presented below share a single source sample, sequenced in a study of Ad26.COV2.S vaccination and SARS-CoV-2 variants. Treatment reported: around 19 received Ad26.COV2.S at low or high dose, single or two shots; 5 received placebo; per-sample allocation not given. The samples were gathered on day 63 after the first injection of vaccine or placebo. Assay: immunoSEQ multiplex PCR; the TCRdb copy retains only in-frame clones and omits some. The sample includes hundreds of thousands of clones, around 92% of them seen just once. The specimen was peripheral blood, collected in a trial of Ad26.COV2.S vaccine versus placebo. Receptors were obtained from a person between 18 and 59 years old who received the Ad26.COV2.S COVID-19 vaccine or a placebo.

The chain links TRBV19 to TRBJ2-5, with TRBD1 identical over 10 bases. The CDR3 has 15 residues. Germline lookup yields CDR1 LNHDA and CDR2 SQIVND (reference sequence). With V trimmed by 1 base and J by 4 bases, 3 bases remained unmatched. CDR3 in DNA: TGTGCCAGTAGTATAGGGACAGGGGGAAGAGAGACCCAGTACTTC. Protein sequence: CASSIGTGGRETQYF.

This rearrangement joins TRBV2 to TRBJ2-5; 11 bases match TRBD2. CDR3 length: 15 amino acids. Losses at the gene ends were 6 bases for V and 5 bases for J; bases not matched to a gene: 8. Germline V lookup: CDR1 SNHLY, CDR2 FYNNEI. CDR3 protein: CASRPLAGGQETQYF. The CDR3 DNA follows: TGTGCCAGCAGGCCCCTAGCGGGGGGTCAGGAGACCCAGTACTTC. Full variable domain (outside the CDR3, taken from reference TRBV2 and TRBJ2-5): EPEVTQTPSHQVTQMGQEVILRCVPISNHLYFYWYRQILGQKVEFLVSFYNNEISEKSEIFDDQFSVERPDGSNFTLKIRSTKLEDSAMYFCASRPLAGGQETQYFGPGTRLLVL.

The chain recombines TRBV6-2 or TRBV6-3 with TRBJ1-2, with 7 bases aligning to TRBD1. The germline V gene encodes CDR1 MNHEY and CDR2 SVGEGT. V lost 5 bases, J lost 4 bases, and 7 bases stayed unmatched. CDR3 length: 14 residues. The CDR3 DNA is TGTGCCAGCAGTCGACAGGGAATAGGCTATGGCTACACCTTC. Its translation is CASSRQGIGYGYTF.

The chain has TRBV10-3 and TRBJ2-7; TRBD2 is a possible D gene (6 bases). This CDR3 is 13 amino acids long. CDR1 ENHRY and CDR2 SYGVKD come from the germline V gene. V lost 3 bases to trimming and J lost 5 bases, with 11 bases between them. In nucleotides, the CDR3 is TGTGCCATCAGTGATATCGGGGGAAACGAGCAGTACTTC. It translates to CAISDIGGNEQYF.

The chain links TRBV4-1 to TRBJ2-7; 9 bases match TRBD2. CDR1 and CDR2 (germline): MGHRA, YSYEKL. After removal of 2 bases from V and 4 bases from J, the junction contained 12 bases not matched to a gene. The CDR3 length is 17 residues. CDR3 DNA sequence: TGCGCCAGCAGCCAATATAGGGGGACTAGCTCCCGATACGAGCAGTACTTC. It yields the protein CASSQYRGTSSRYEQYF.

The chain carries TRBV6-5 and TRBJ1-2, with D uncertain. The V and J ends lost 0 bases and 2 bases respectively, with 10 bases between them. Germline CDR1 and CDR2: MNHEY and SVGAGI. The CDR3 is made up of 15 amino acids. The CDR3 bases are TGTGCCAGCAGTTACTCTCTGCTCCTAAACTATGGCTACACCTTC. Translated: CASSYSLLLNYGYTF.

V is TRBV2 and J is TRBJ2-2, with D possibly TRBD2 on 6 matching bases. The CDR3 runs to 16 residues. The germline V gene encodes CDR1 SNHLY and CDR2 FYNNEI. The V end was cut by 7 bases, the J end by 5 bases, with 20 bases between. CDR3 loop: CASTPTASAGTGELFF. The CDR3 coding sequence is TGTGCCAGCACCCCCACGGCTAGCGCAGGAACCGGGGAGCTGTTTTTT.

This chain joins TRBV6-1 and TRBJ1-4, with D perhaps matching TRBD1 (5 bases). CDR1 MNHNS and CDR2 SASEGT come from the germline V gene. The CDR3 is 15 amino acids. V gave up 3 bases and J gave up 0 bases, with 8 bases separating them. The CDR3 is CASSDRAATNEKLFF. The CDR3 coding sequence is TGTGCCAGCAGTGACAGGGCCGCAACTAATGAAAAACTGTTTTTT.

The chain combines TRBV13 with TRBJ2-1; weak D call: TRBD2 (5 bases). V was clipped by 4 bases and J by 9 bases, with 13 bases between them. The CDR3 contains 13 residues. Germline lookup yields CDR1 PRHDT and CDR2 FYEKMQ (reference sequence). CDR3: CASSWTRGGEQFF. CDR3 bases: TGTGCCAGCAGCTGGACCCGCGGAGGTGAGCAGTTCTTC.

Here the CDR3 DNA reads TGTGCCAGCAGTTTTGTGGGGACAGGGAGTGAGCAGTACTTC. The encoded protein is CASSFVGTGSEQYF. The rearrangement uses TRBV27 and TRBJ2-7; 9 bases are a match to TRBD1. V was clipped by 3 bases and J by 7 bases; unmatched bases: 7. Germline V gives CDR1 MNHEY, CDR2 SMNVEV (reference sequence). CDR3 length: 14 residues.

This sequence joins TRBV5-8 and TRBJ2-7; TRBD2 matches 14 bases. The CDR3 is 14 amino acids. CDR1 and CDR2 (germline): SGHTS, YDEGEE. The V gene end was trimmed by 4 bases and the J gene end by 8 bases; junction bases not matched to a gene: 5. The DNA for the CDR3 is TGTGCCAGCAGCCGGGGACTAGCGGGGGACCAGCAGTACTTC. Its translation: CASSRGLAGDQQYF.

In the case of this clone: Without the conserved terminal phenylalanine or tryptophan, this CDR3 likely stems from a read error. Because the CDR3's place on the DNA is in doubt, the DNA is left out and the CDR3 is given as listed by TCRdb. CDR3 residues: CATSRDPLDIGPGTHL. This chain connects TRBV15 to TRBJ1-4. The CDR3 comprises 16 residues, both ends counted. Germline V gene data show CDR1 as LNHNV and CDR2 as YYDKDF (reference sequence).

V is TRBV5-6 and J is TRBJ2-7; 7 nucleotides line up with TRBD1. Germline V lookup: CDR1 SGHDT, CDR2 YYEEEE. Germline trimming cut 0 bases from V and 7 bases from J; bases unmatched to any gene: 10. This CDR3 comprises 15 residues. The CDR3 nucleotides are TGTGCCAGCAGCTTGGATAGGACAGGTACCATGGAGCAGTACTTC. Amino acid sequence: CASSLDRTGTMEQYF.

This chain uses TRBV11-3 with TRBJ2-5; D unresolved. The germline V and J ends were trimmed by 5 bases and 5 bases, with 15 bases remaining between them. There are 14 residues in the CDR3. The V gene's germline CDR1 is SGHNT and CDR2 YENEEA. The CDR3 loop is CASSLSGPSETQYF. CDR3 DNA sequence: TGTGCCAGCAGCCTCAGTGGGCCCTCGGAGACCCAGTACTTC.

The chain is built from TRBV5-4 and TRBJ2-7; D gene uncertain. Trimming removed 0 bases from V and 3 bases from J, with 7 bases in between. This CDR3 comprises 13 residues. The germline gives CDR1 SGHNT, CDR2 YYREEE (reference sequence). The CDR3 loop is CASSLEQDYEQYF. DNA for the CDR3: TGTGCCAGCAGCTTGGAGCAGGACTACGAGCAGTACTTC.

The rearrangement links TRBV3-1 (or the pseudogene TRBV3-2) to TRBJ2-1; 8 bases are shared with TRBD2. The V segment lost 3 bases and the J segment 8 bases; nucleotides outside the gene matches: 9. Germline CDR1 LGHDT, CDR2 YNNKEL (reference sequence). The CDR3 runs 15 residues. Written as DNA, the CDR3 is TGTGCCAGCAGCCACCCAGCGGGGGCATTCCATGAGCAGTTCTTC. Translated, it gives CASSHPAGAFHEQFF.

This clone was counted a single time. J is TRBJ2-1 and V is TRBV2; 9 bases align to TRBD2. Trimming at V came to 3 bases and at J to 4 bases, leaving 7 bases not matched to a gene. CDR3 length: 16 residues. Looked up from germline, CDR1 is SNHLY and CDR2 is FYNNEI. The CDR3 is CASSDRRGGLYNEQFF. The DNA for the CDR3 is TGTGCCAGCAGTGATCGGCGGGGGGGCTTATACAATGAGCAGTTCTTC.

The chain carries TRBV2 and TRBJ1-2; D is undetermined. Germline V gene sequence: CDR1 SNHLY, CDR2 FYNNEI. This CDR3 is 15 amino acids long. The V end was cut by 2 bases, the J end by 2 bases, with 12 bases between. The CDR3 protein is CASSEIDIANYGYTF. DNA for the CDR3: TGTGCCAGCAGTGAAATAGACATCGCAAACTATGGCTACACCTTC.

The chain links TRBV30 to TRBJ1-1, with 7 bases aligning to TRBD1. V was pared by 3 bases and J by 4 bases, with 2 bases of the junction left unmatched. The germline V gene has CDR1 GTSNPN and CDR2 SVGIG (reference sequence). This CDR3 is built from 12 residues. In DNA, the CDR3 is TGTGCCTGGAGGGCAGGGGGCACTGAAGCTTTCTTT. Translated, it gives CAWRAGGTEAFF.

Comment on this clone: One junction end disagrees with the germline gene, perhaps due to a read error. This chain joins TRBV7-2 and TRBJ1-6; D is unclear. The CDR3 has 13 residues. Germline V gives CDR1 SGHTA, CDR2 FQGNSA. The CDR3 region has the DNA TGTGCCAGCAGCATAGCAGTCAATTCACCCCTCCACTTT. Its protein product is CASSIAVNSPLHF.

The chain employs TRBV7-2 and TRBJ2-2, with TRBD2 as a possible D gene (6 bases). CDR3 size: 19 residues. The V gene's germline CDR1 is SGHTA and CDR2 FQGNSA. Trimming removed 6 bases at V and 1 base at J, with 24 bases between. CDR3 sequence: CASRHRWRGSERNTGELFF. CDR3 coding DNA: TGTGCCAGCAGACATCGATGGAGGGGCAGCGAGAGGAACACCGGGGAGCTGTTTTTT.

The chain links TRBV5-6 to TRBJ1-5; the D is unclear. The V end was cut by 0 bases, the J end by 7 bases, with 8 bases between. In germline, CDR1 is SGHDT, CDR2 YYEEEE. CDR3 size: 13 residues. The CDR3 spells CASSLEPGQPQHF. The CDR3 nucleotides are TGTGCCAGCAGCTTGGAGCCGGGGCAGCCCCAGCATTTT.